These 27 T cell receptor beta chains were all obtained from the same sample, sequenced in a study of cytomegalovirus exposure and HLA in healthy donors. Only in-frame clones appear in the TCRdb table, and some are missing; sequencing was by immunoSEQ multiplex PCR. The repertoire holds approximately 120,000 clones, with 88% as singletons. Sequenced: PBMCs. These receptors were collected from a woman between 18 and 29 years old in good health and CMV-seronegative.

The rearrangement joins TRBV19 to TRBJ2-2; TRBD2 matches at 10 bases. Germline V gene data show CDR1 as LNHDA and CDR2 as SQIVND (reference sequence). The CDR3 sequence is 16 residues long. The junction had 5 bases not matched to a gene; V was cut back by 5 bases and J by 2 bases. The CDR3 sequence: CASSVWTSGNTGELFF. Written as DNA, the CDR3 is TGTGCCAGTAGTGTGTGGACTAGCGGCAACACCGGGGAGCTGTTTTTT.

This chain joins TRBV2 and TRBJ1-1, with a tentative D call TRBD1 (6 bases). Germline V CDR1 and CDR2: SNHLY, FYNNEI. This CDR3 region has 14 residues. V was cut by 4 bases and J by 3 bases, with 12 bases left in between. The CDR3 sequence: CASSVPPGDTEAFF. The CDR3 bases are TGTGCCAGCAGTGTCCCTCCAGGGGACACTGAAGCTTTCTTT.

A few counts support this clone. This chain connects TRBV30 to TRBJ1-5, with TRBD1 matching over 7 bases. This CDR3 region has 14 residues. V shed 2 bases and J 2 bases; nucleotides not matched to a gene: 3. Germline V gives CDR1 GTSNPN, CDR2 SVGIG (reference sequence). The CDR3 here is CAWSTGVGNQPQHF. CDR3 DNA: TGTGCCTGGAGTACAGGGGTGGGCAATCAGCCCCAGCATTTT.

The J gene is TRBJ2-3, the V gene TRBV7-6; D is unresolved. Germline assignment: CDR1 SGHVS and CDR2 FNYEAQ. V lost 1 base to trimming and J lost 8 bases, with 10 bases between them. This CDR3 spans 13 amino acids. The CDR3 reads CASSLGPSLTQYF. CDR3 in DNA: TGTGCCAGCAGCTTAGGTCCTAGTCTTACGCAGTATTTT.

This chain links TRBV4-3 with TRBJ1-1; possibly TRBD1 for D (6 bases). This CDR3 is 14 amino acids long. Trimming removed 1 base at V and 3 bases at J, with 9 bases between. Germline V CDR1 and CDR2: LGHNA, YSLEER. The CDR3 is CASSQGHRDTEAFF. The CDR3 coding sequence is TGCGCCAGCAGCCAAGGACACAGGGACACTGAAGCTTTCTTT.

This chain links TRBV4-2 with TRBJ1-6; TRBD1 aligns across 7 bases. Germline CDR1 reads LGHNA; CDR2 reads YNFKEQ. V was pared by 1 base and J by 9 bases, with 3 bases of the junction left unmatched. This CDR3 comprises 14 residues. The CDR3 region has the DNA TGTGCCAGCAGCCAAGGGGGACAGTTTTCACCCCTCCACTTT. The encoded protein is CASSQGGQFSPLHF.

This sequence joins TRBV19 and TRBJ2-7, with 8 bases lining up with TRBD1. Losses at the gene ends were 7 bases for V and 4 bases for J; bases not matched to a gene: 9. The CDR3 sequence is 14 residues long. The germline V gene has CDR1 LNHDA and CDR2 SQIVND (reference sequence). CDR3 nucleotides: TGTGCCAGTATGGCGGGGACAGGCTATTACGAGCAGTACTTC. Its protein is CASMAGTGYYEQYF.

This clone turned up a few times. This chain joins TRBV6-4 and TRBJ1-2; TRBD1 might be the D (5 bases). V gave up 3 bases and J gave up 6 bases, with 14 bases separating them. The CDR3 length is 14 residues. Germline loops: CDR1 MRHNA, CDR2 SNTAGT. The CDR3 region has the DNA TGTGCCAGCAGTGAGTGGCCAGGGAGGGATGGCTACACCTTC. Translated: CASSEWPGRDGYTF.

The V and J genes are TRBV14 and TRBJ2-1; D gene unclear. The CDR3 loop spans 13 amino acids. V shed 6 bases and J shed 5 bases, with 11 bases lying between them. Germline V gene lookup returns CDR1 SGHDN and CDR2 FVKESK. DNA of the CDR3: TGTGCCAGCAGTACGACCGAGGACAATGAGCAGTTCTTC. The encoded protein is CASSTTEDNEQFF.

CDR3 sequence: CAWSNGPYEQYF. The CDR3 DNA reads as TGTGCCTGGAGTAACGGTCCCTACGAGCAGTACTTC. The chain recombines TRBV30 with TRBJ2-7; unclear D gene. There are 12 residues in the CDR3. Germline lookup yields CDR1 GTSNPN and CDR2 SVGIG (reference sequence). Trimming pared 2 bases from V and 2 bases from J, leaving 7 bases between.

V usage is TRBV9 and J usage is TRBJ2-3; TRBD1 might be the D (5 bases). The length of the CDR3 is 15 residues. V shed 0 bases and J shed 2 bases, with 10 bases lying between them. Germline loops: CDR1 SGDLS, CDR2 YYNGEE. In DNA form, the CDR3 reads TGTGCCAGCAGCGTAGGTGGGGCGGACACAGATACGCAGTATTTT. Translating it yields CASSVGGADTDTQYF.

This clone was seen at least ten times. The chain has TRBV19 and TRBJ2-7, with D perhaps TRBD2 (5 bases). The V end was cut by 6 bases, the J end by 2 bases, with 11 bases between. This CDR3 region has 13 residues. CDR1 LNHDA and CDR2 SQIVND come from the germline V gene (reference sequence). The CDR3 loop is CASRAEVAYEQYF. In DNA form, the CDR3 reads TGTGCCAGTAGAGCGGAAGTCGCCTACGAGCAGTACTTC.

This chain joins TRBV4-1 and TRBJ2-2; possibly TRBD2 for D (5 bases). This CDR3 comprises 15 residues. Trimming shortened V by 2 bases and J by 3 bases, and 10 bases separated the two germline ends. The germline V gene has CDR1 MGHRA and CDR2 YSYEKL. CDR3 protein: CASSQTLGDTGELFF. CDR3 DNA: TGCGCCAGCAGCCAAACTCTCGGGGACACCGGGGAGCTGTTTTTT.

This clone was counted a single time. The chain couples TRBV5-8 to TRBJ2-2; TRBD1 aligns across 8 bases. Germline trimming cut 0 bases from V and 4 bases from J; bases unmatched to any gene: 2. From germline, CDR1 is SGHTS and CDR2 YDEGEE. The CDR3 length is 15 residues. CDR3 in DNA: TGTGCCAGCAGCTTGGGCAGGGGGCGCACCGGGGAGCTGTTTTTT. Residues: CASSLGRGRTGELFF.

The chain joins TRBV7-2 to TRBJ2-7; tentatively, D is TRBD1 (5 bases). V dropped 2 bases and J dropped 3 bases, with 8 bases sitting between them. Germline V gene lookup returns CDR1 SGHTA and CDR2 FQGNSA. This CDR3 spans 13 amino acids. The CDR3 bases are TGTGCCAGCAGCTTAATGGGGCACTACGAGCAGTACTTC. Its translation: CASSLMGHYEQYF.

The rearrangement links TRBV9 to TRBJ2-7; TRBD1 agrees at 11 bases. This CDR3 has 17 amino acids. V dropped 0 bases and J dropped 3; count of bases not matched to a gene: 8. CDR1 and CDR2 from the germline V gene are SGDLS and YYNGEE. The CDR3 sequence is CASSVGGRGQGVYEQYF. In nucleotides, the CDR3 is TGTGCCAGCAGCGTAGGAGGGAGGGGACAGGGGGTCTACGAGCAGTACTTC.

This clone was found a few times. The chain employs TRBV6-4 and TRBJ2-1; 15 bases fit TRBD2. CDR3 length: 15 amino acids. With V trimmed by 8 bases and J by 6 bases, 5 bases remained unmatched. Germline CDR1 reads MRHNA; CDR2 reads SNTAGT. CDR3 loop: CASSGTSGGTNEQFF. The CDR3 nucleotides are TGTGCCAGCTCCGGGACTAGCGGGGGGACCAATGAGCAGTTCTTC.

The CDR3 is CAWSFLAGGWGQETQYF. The CDR3 region has the DNA TGTGCCTGGAGTTTTTTAGCGGGAGGGTGGGGACAAGAGACCCAGTACTTC. The J gene is TRBJ2-5, the V gene TRBV30; 11 bases line up with TRBD2. Germline loops: CDR1 GTSNPN, CDR2 SVGIG (reference sequence). The V and J ends lost 2 bases and 2 bases, in that order; junction bases with no gene match: 10. The CDR3 contains 17 residues.

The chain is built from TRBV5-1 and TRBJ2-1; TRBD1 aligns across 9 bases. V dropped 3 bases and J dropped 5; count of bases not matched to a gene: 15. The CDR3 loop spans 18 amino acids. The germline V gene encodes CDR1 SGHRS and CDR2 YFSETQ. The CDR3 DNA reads TGCGCCAGCAGCTCAACGTCCCAACAGGGGGCTGAAGACAATGAGCAGTTCTTC. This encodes CASSSTSQQGAEDNEQFF.

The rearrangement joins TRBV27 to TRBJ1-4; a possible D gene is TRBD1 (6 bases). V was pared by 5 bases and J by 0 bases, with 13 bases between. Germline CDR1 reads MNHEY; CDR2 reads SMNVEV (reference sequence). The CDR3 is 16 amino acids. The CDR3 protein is CASSGGGRATNEKLFF. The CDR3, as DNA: TGTGCCAGCAGTGGGGGCGGTCGGGCAACTAATGAAAAACTGTTTTTT.

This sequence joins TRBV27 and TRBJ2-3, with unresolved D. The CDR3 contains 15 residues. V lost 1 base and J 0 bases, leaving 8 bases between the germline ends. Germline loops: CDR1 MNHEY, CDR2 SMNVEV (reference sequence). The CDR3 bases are TGTGCCAGCAGTTTATGGCGGAAAAGCACAGATACGCAGTATTTT. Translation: CASSLWRKSTDTQYF.

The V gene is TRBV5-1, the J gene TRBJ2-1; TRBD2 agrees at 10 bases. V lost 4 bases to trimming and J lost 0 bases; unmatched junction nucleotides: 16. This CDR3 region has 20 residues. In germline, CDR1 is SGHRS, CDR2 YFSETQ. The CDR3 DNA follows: TGCGCCAGCAGCATGGACGAGGTGCTAGCGGGGGAAAGCTCCTACAATGAGCAGTTCTTC. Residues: CASSMDEVLAGESSYNEQFF.

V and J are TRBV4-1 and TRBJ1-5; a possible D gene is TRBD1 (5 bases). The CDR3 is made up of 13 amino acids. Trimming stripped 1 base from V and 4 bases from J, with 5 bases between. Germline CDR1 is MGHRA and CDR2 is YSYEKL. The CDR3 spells CASSQAGNQPQHF. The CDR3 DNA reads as TGCGCCAGCAGCCAAGCAGGGAATCAGCCCCAGCATTTT.

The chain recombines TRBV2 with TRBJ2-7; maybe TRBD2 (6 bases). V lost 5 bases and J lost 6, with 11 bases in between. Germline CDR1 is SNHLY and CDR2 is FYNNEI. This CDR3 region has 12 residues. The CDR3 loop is CASSPSGFEQYF. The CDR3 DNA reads TGTGCCAGCAGTCCCAGCGGGTTCGAGCAGTACTTC.

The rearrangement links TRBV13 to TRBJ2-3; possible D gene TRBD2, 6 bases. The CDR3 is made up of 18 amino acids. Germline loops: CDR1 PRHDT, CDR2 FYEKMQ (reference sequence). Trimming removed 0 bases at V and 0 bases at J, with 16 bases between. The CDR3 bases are TGTGCCAGCAGCTTAGGCGGCGGCGTGGGACTCAGCACAGATACGCAGTATTTT. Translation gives CASSLGGGVGLSTDTQYF. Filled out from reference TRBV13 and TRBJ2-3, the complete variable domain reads AAGVIQSPRHLIKEKRETATLKCYPIPRHDTVYWYQQGPGQDPQFLISFYEKMQSDKGSIPDRFSAQQFSDYHSELNMSSLELGDSALYFCASSLGGGVGLSTDTQYFGPGTRLTVL.

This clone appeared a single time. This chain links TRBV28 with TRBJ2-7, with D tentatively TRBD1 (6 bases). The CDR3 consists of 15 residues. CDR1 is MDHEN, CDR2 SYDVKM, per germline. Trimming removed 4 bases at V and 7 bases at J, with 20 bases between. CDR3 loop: CASSSIATGLWEQYF. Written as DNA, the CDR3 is TGTGCCAGCAGTTCAATCGCGACAGGTCTATGGGAGCAGTACTTC.

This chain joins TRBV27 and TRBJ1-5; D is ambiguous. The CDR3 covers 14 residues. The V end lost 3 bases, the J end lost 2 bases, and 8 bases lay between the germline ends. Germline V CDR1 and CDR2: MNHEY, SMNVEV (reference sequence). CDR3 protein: CASSFGTGNQPQHF. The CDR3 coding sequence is TGTGCCAGCAGTTTTGGCACCGGCAATCAGCCCCAGCATTTT.